These 19 T cell receptor beta chains were all obtained from the same sample, sequenced in a study of blood T cells in healthy people across ages. Using a J-beta primer mix together with a sample-barcoded 5' primer, a second PCR was run for roughly 6 to 12 cycles. TCRdb called the 5' RACE reads again in MiXCR, with one record for every CDR3 protein. The table lists around 1,800,000 distinct CDR3 sequences, roughly 43% of them singletons. The sample was blood. These receptors came from a human donor in good health.

This clonotype was counted a few times. This sequence joins TRBV7-9 and TRBJ2-1, with unresolved D. Trimming shortened V by 4 bases and J by 0 bases, and 19 bases separated the two germline ends. Germline CDR1 and CDR2: SEHNR and FQNEAQ (reference sequence). The CDR3 length is 18 residues. The CDR3: CASSSYTVMSSSYNEQFF. In DNA form, the CDR3 reads TGTGCCAGCAGCTCATATACAGTTATGTCTAGCTCCTACAATGAGCAGTTCTTC.

The chain couples TRBV25-1 to TRBJ1-4, with a tentative D call TRBD1 (6 bases). From germline, CDR1 is MGHDK and CDR2 SYGVNS. The CDR3 spans 15 residues. V was shortened by 6 bases and J by 6 bases, with 17 bases between the two germline ends. CDR3: CASSLQTGLHEKLFF. CDR3 coding DNA: TGTGCCAGCAGCCTCCAGACAGGACTTCATGAAAAACTGTTTTTT.

The genes are TRBV19 and TRBJ2-4, with D possibly TRBD1 on 6 matching bases. The V gene's germline CDR1 is LNHDA and CDR2 SQIVND (reference sequence). The CDR3 covers 13 residues. The ends were cut back, 6 bases at V and 7 bases at J, with 13 bases in the middle. CDR3 protein: CASSAVGANIQYF. The CDR3 DNA is TGTGCCAGTAGCGCGGTGGGGGCGAACATTCAGTACTTC.

This clonotype has just a few counts. V and J are TRBV29-1 and TRBJ1-2; unclear D gene. Trimming removed 5 bases at V and 3 bases at J, with 13 bases between. Germline V gene lookup returns CDR1 SQVTM and CDR2 ANQGSEA. CDR3 length equals 13 residues. The CDR3 sequence: CSVLLQSYYGYTF. The DNA for the CDR3 is TGCAGCGTTTTATTGCAGAGCTACTATGGCTACACCTTC.

The V and J genes are TRBV20-1 and TRBJ2-2; 9 bases agree with TRBD1. The CDR3 is made up of 17 amino acids. The germline V gene encodes CDR1 DFQATT and CDR2 SNEGSKA (reference sequence). With 7 bases clipped from V and 5 bases from J, the junction kept 17 bases outside the gene matches. The CDR3 DNA is TGCAGTGTGCGAGGGACAGGGCATCCCAAGGAGACCGGGGAGCTGTTTTTT. It translates to CSVRGTGHPKETGELFF.

This clonotype was counted a few times. The rearrangement uses TRBV5-1 and TRBJ2-7; 15 nucleotides agree with TRBD2. The ends lost 2 bases at V and 5 bases at J; junction bases unmatched: 17. This CDR3 contains 20 residues. Germline CDR1 reads SGHRS; CDR2 reads YFSETQ. The CDR3 bases are TGCGCCAGCAGCTTTGCCTCCGTAGGACTAGCGGGGGGGCTTAACAACGAGCAGTACTTC. It encodes CASSFASVGLAGGLNNEQYF.

The chain employs TRBV6-2 or TRBV6-3 and TRBJ2-5; 7 bases are shared with TRBD2. The end of the DNA aligns better with TRBJ2-7, so the J call may be wrong. Per germline, CDR1 MNHEY and CDR2 SVGEGT. The CDR3 covers 18 residues. The CDR3 region is CASSYPGLAAHRRYEQYF. The CDR3 DNA reads TGTGCCAGCAGTTACCCGGGGCTAGCGGCTCATAGGCGCTACGAGCAGTACTTC.

This clonotype was picked up a small number of times. This CDR3 reads CASGVAGLQETQYF. The CDR3 DNA is TGTGCCAGCGGCGTAGCGGGCCTTCAAGAGACCCAGTACTTC. The chain has TRBV12-3 or TRBV12-4 and TRBJ2-5, with 7 bases matching TRBD2. This CDR3 is 14 amino acids long. After removal of 8 bases from V and 2 bases from J, the junction contained 8 bases not matched to a gene.

This clonotype was seen more than once but under ten times. CDR3 nucleotides: TGTGCCAGCAAAACGACAGGGGAAGAATACAATGAGCAGTTCTTC. It codes for CASKTTGEEYNEQFF. The chain carries TRBV16 and TRBJ2-1; 8 bases map to TRBD1. The V gene's germline CDR1 is KGHSY and CDR2 FQNENV. The length of the CDR3 is 15 residues. V trimming: 7 bases; J trimming: 4 bases; junction bases outside the gene matches: 9. The whole variable domain, remainder taken from reference TRBV16 and TRBJ2-1, is GEEVAQTPKHLVRGEGQKAKLYCAPIKGHSYVFWYQQVLKNEFKFLISFQNENVFDETGMPKERFSAKCLPNSPCSLEIQATKLEDSAVYFCASKTTGEEYNEQFFGPGTRLTVL.

The sample holds a few counts of this clonotype. This chain connects TRBV6-6 to TRBJ2-1, with 7 positions matching TRBD1. J was trimmed by 7 bases and V by 7 bases; bases with no gene match: 16. Germline CDR1 MNHNY, CDR2 SVGAGI (reference sequence). This CDR3 is 16 amino acids long. The CDR3 DNA follows: TGTGCCAGCACCGGGACAGAATCTTACAGCCTTAATGAGCAGTTCTTC. Its translation is CASTGTESYSLNEQFF.

This clonotype was recorded a few times. The chain employs TRBV4-1 and TRBJ2-7; 9 bases map to TRBD1. The CDR3 is 14 amino acids. Germline CDR1 MGHRA, CDR2 YSYEKL. V lost 8 bases, J lost 2 bases, and 7 bases stayed unmatched. CDR3 bases: TGCGCCAGCGGCCCCGGGACAGGGACCTACGAGCAGTACTTC. Its translation is CASGPGTGTYEQYF.

About this clonotype: Being one base from a much bigger clone, this may be a read error. The J gene is TRBJ1-2, the V gene TRBV9; D gene unclear. Trimming cost V 3 bases and J 7 bases, with 19 bases left between them. The CDR3 extends over 15 amino acids. Germline values: CDR1 SGDLS, CDR2 YYNGEE. CDR3 protein: CASSGAGRIGRGYTF. The CDR3, as DNA: TGTGCCAGCAGCGGGGCGGGCAGGATCGGGCGTGGCTACACCTTC.

This chain joins TRBV7-3 and TRBJ1-1; no reliable D call. The CDR3 has 13 residues. V was clipped by 8 bases and J by 1 base, with 11 bases between them. Germline assignment: CDR1 SGHTA and CDR2 FQGTGA. In DNA form, the CDR3 reads TGTGCCAGCCAGTGGTCGCAGAACACTGAAGCTTTCTTT. This encodes CASQWSQNTEAFF.

Ten or more counts support this clonotype. The chain has TRBV7-3 and TRBJ1-2; 7 bases fit TRBD1. The CDR3 spans 13 residues. Germline V CDR1 and CDR2: SGHTA, FQGTGA. Trimming at V came to 4 bases and at J to 2 bases, leaving 1 base not matched to a gene. The CDR3 sequence is CASSSGQNYGYTF. The CDR3 DNA reads TGTGCCAGCAGCTCGGGACAGAACTATGGCTACACCTTC.

The chain is built from TRBV4-3 and TRBJ2-1; TRBD2 might be the D (6 bases). The CDR3 consists of 16 residues. Germline CDR1 and CDR2: LGHNA and YSLEER. V was cut by 0 bases and J by 0 bases, with 9 bases left in between. CDR3 region: CASSQDTGSSYNEQFF. The CDR3 DNA reads TGCGCCAGCAGCCAAGATACCGGGAGCTCCTACAATGAGCAGTTCTTC.

The V call is TRBV20-1, the J call TRBJ1-2; unclear D gene. The V end lost 6 bases, the J end lost 3 bases, and 14 bases lay between the germline ends. Germline V gene lookup returns CDR1 DFQATT and CDR2 SNEGSKA (reference sequence). The CDR3 extends over 13 amino acids. This chain's CDR3 is CSAAKTRDYGYTF. The CDR3, as DNA: TGCAGTGCCGCGAAAACGAGGGACTATGGCTACACCTTC.

This clonotype was counted only a few times. The chain combines TRBV20-1 with TRBJ2-1; 9 nucleotides line up with TRBD1. This CDR3 has 15 residues. CDR1 DFQATT and CDR2 SNEGSKA come from the germline V gene (reference sequence). With V trimmed by 5 bases and J by 4 bases, 9 bases remained unmatched. The CDR3 reads CSAFPGTGPYNEQFF. Written as DNA, the CDR3 is TGCAGTGCTTTTCCCGGGACAGGGCCATACAATGAGCAGTTCTTC.

This chain links TRBV5-6 with TRBJ1-2; D remains unclear. The CDR3 is made up of 13 amino acids. The ends were cut back, 0 bases at V and 5 bases at J, with 8 bases in the middle. Germline V gene sequence: CDR1 SGHDT, CDR2 YYEEEE. The CDR3 DNA is TGTGCCAGCAGCTTGGAAGATACTTATGGCTACACCTTC. Translated, it gives CASSLEDTYGYTF.

This chain links TRBV4-3 with TRBJ2-3; TRBD2 matches at 13 bases. J lost 6 bases, V lost 0 bases, and 6 bases had no gene match. CDR1 and CDR2 (germline): LGHNA, YSLEER. There are 17 residues in the CDR3. In nucleotides, the CDR3 is TGCGCCAGCAGCCAAGATTCACTAGCGGGGGGGCTGGATACGCAGTATTTT. Protein sequence: CASSQDSLAGGLDTQYF.